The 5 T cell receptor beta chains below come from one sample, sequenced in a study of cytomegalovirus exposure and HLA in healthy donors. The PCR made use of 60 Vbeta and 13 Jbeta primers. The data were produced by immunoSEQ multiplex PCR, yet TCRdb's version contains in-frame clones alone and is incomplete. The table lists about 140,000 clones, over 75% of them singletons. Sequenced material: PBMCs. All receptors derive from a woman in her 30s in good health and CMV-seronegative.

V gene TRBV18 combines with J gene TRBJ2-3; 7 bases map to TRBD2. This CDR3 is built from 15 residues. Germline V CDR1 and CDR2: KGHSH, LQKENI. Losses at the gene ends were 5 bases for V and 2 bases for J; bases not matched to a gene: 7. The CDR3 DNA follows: TGTGCCAGCTCAACTTCGGGAGGCGTCACAGATACGCAGTATTTT. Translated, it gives CASSTSGGVTDTQYF.

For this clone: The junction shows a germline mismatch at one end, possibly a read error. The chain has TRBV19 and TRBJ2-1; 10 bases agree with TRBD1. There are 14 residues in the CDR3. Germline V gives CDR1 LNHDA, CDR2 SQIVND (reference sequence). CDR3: CASSLDRGLNEQFF. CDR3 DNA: TGTGCCAGTAGTTTAGACAGGGGGCTGAATGAGCAGTTCTTC.

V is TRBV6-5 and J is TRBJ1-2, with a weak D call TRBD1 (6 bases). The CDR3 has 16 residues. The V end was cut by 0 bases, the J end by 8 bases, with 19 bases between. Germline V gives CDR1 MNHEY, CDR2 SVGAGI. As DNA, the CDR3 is TGTGCCAGCAGTTACTCGATTGATGGGGGGGGCGGGGGCTACACCTTC. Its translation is CASSYSIDGGGGGYTF.

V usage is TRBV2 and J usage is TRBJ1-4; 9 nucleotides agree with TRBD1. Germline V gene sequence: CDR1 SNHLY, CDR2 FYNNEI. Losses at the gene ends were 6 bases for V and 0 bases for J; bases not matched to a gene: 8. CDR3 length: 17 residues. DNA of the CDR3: TGTGCCAGCAGGGGGACAGGGACACATGCAACTAATGAAAAACTGTTTTTT. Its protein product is CASRGTGTHATNEKLFF.

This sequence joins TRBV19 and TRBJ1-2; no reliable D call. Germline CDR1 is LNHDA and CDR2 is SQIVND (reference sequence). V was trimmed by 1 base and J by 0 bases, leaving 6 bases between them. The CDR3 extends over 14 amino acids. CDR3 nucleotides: TGTGCCAGTAGTATAGGAAGAGCTAACTATGGCTACACCTTC. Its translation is CASSIGRANYGYTF.